This T cell receptor (beta chain) is drawn from a study of blood T cell repertoires in COVID-19. Assay used: immunoSEQ multiplex PCR; TCRdb lists only in-frame clones, some missing. The table has just over 250,000 clones, 88% seen once; the top ten hold about 4%. Source material: peripheral blood. This clonotype originated in a man between 60 and 75 years old who had recovered from COVID-19.

The CDR3 DNA follows: TGCGCCAGCAGACCCGCGGGGGCTACTAATGAAAAACTGTTTTTT. Translation: CASRPAGATNEKLFF. The chain is built from TRBV5-1 and TRBJ1-4; perhaps TRBD1 as D (6 bases). Per germline, CDR1 SGHRS and CDR2 YFSETQ. This CDR3 is 15 amino acids long. The germline V and J ends were trimmed by 5 bases and 2 bases, with 13 bases remaining between them.